One sample yielded the 17 T cell receptor beta chains listed below, sequenced in a study of T cell responses to AZD1222 COVID-19 vaccine. Some clones are missing from TCRdb's copy, which holds only in-frame ones; the method was immunoSEQ multiplex PCR. The sample consists of 110,000 or so clones, roughly 86% of them appearing once. Sequencing was performed on peripheral blood, taken on day 0 of AZD1222 vaccination. These receptors all come from an adult in good health.

This clone was seen a few times. The chain has TRBV7-9 and TRBJ2-7; no definite D call. With 1 base removed from V and 6 bases from J, the gap between germline ends came to 13 bases. Germline V lookup: CDR1 SEHNR, CDR2 FQNEAQ (reference sequence). This CDR3 is built from 14 residues. Written as DNA, the CDR3 is TGTGCCAGCAGCTTAGATAACGCAGGATCCGAGCAGTACTTC. It is translated as CASSLDNAGSEQYF.

The V call is TRBV29-1, the J call TRBJ1-6; 10 bases match TRBD1. J lost 8 bases, V lost 6 bases, and 13 bases had no gene match. Germline V gene sequence: CDR1 SQVTM, CDR2 ANQGSEA. The CDR3 length is 16 residues. The CDR3 sequence: CSVSGTGDDRDSPLHF. CDR3 DNA sequence: TGCAGCGTCTCCGGGACAGGGGACGATCGGGATTCACCCCTCCACTTT.

The chain carries TRBV28 and TRBJ1-1; D is ambiguous. CDR1 is MDHEN and CDR2 is SYDVKM in the germline V gene. CDR3 length equals 12 residues. V lost 3 bases, J lost 6 bases, and 8 bases lay in between. In DNA form, the CDR3 reads TGTGCCAGCAGTTTGGTGACATCTGAAGCTTTCTTT. It is translated as CASSLVTSEAFF.

The J gene is TRBJ1-5, the V gene TRBV6-5; 12 nucleotides match TRBD1. The germline gives CDR1 MNHEY, CDR2 SVGAGI. CDR3 length equals 14 residues. The V gene end was trimmed by 4 bases and the J gene end by 10 bases; junction bases not matched to a gene: 5. Here the CDR3 reads CASSSGTGGEPQHF. The CDR3 coding sequence is TGTGCCAGCAGTTCGGGGACAGGGGGCGAACCCCAGCATTTT.

This clone occurred once. J is TRBJ1-1 and V is TRBV7-8; D is ambiguous. Trimming took off 0 bases at V and 8 bases at J, with 16 bases between the two ends. The length of the CDR3 is 15 residues. The germline gives CDR1 SGHVS, CDR2 FQNEAQ. The CDR3 sequence: CASSLAWQETSEAFF. CDR3 nucleotide sequence: TGTGCCAGCAGCTTAGCGTGGCAGGAAACCTCCGAAGCTTTCTTT.

The chain is built from TRBV19 and TRBJ2-1; maybe TRBD1 (6 bases). V was clipped by 3 bases and J by 6 bases, with 12 bases between them. CDR1 and CDR2 (germline): LNHDA, SQIVND (reference sequence). This CDR3 is 14 amino acids long. DNA for the CDR3: TGTGCCAGTAGTATTGCCAGGGGAAGCAATGAGCAGTTCTTC. Residues: CASSIARGSNEQFF.

This clone was seen a handful of times. The V call is TRBV15, the J call TRBJ1-1, with TRBD1 as a possible D gene (5 bases). The germline gives CDR1 LNHNV, CDR2 YYDKDF (reference sequence). The CDR3 sequence is 17 residues long. V was trimmed by 4 bases and J by 5 bases, leaving 23 bases between them. This CDR3 reads CATSINRSYRRFTEAFF. CDR3 in DNA: TGTGCCACCAGCATAAACAGGTCATACCGTAGGTTTACTGAAGCTTTCTTT. Complete variable domain (other parts from reference TRBV15 and TRBJ1-1): DAMVIQNPRYQVTQFGKPVTLSCSQTLNHNVMYWYQQKSSQAPKLLFHYYDKDFNNEADTPDNFQSRRPNTSFCFLDIRSPGLGDTAMYLCATSINRSYRRFTEAFFGQGTRLTVV.

V and J are TRBV2 and TRBJ1-6; 7 nucleotides agree with TRBD1. The germline gives CDR1 SNHLY, CDR2 FYNNEI. Unmatched junction bases numbered 13, after V lost 9 bases and J lost 8 bases. The CDR3 totals 15 residues. CDR3 sequence (DNA): TGTGCCAGTTCCGGGGAGGGGAGGGGGCATTCACCCCTCCACTTT. The encoded protein is CASSGEGRGHSPLHF.

The chain is built from TRBV27 and TRBJ2-7, with TRBD1 as a possible D gene (5 bases). V lost 2 bases, J lost 2 bases, and 13 bases lay in between. In germline, CDR1 is MNHEY, CDR2 SMNVEV (reference sequence). This CDR3 region has 15 residues. CDR3 protein: CASSLIDSDPYEQYF. The CDR3 bases are TGTGCCAGCAGTTTAATCGACAGTGATCCCTACGAGCAGTACTTC.

V is TRBV10-3 and J is TRBJ2-3; D is unclear. Germline lookup yields CDR1 ENHRY and CDR2 SYGVKD. CDR3 size: 12 residues. V lost 10 bases to trimming and J lost 4 bases, with 12 bases between them. The CDR3 DNA is TGTGCCACAGCCATGGCCGCAGATACGCAGTATTTT. It is translated as CATAMAADTQYF.

The chain is built from TRBV7-6 and TRBJ2-7; 9 bases align to TRBD1. V lost 4 bases to trimming and J lost 1 base; unmatched junction nucleotides: 2. Germline V gene lookup returns CDR1 SGHVS and CDR2 FNYEAQ. The CDR3 has 14 residues. The CDR3 spells CASSSGTGSYEQYF. The CDR3 nucleotides read TGTGCCAGCAGCTCCGGGACAGGGTCCTACGAGCAGTACTTC.

The gene calls are TRBV10-3 and TRBJ1-4; D uncertain. Germline CDR1 ENHRY, CDR2 SYGVKD. Trimming stripped 0 bases from V and 4 bases from J, with 6 bases between. The CDR3 loop spans 14 amino acids. The CDR3, as DNA: TGTGCCATCAGTGAGTCGACTGATAATGAAAAACTGTTTTTT. The encoded protein is CAISESTDNEKLFF.

This clone was counted once. The chain is built from TRBV7-9 and TRBJ2-5; 9 nucleotides agree with TRBD2. Germline V gene sequence: CDR1 SEHNR, CDR2 FQNEAQ (reference sequence). The CDR3 is 17 amino acids. J was trimmed by 1 base and V by 1 base; bases with no gene match: 7. The chain's CDR3 is CASSLGYLAGAQETQYF. CDR3 bases: TGTGCCAGCAGCTTAGGGTACTTAGCGGGGGCCCAAGAGACCCAGTACTTC. The full variable domain, its missing parts supplied by reference TRBV7-9 and TRBJ2-5, is DTGVSQNPRHKITKRGQNVTFRCDPISEHNRLYWYRQTLGQGPEFLTYFQNEAQLEKSRLLSDRFSAERPKGSFSTLEIQRTEQGDSAMYLCASSLGYLAGAQETQYFGPGTRLLVL.

This sequence joins TRBV7-7 and TRBJ2-7; no definite D call. The CDR3 sequence is 15 residues long. V dropped 1 base and J dropped 1 base, with 11 bases sitting between them. Per the germline V gene, CDR1 is SSHAT and CDR2 is FNYEAQ (reference sequence). In DNA form, the CDR3 reads TGTGCCAGCAGCTTAGGGCCAGACCGATCCTACGAGCAGTACTTC. It encodes CASSLGPDRSYEQYF.

The chain recombines TRBV5-1 with TRBJ2-2; TRBD1 is a possible D gene (6 bases). Trimming removed 4 bases at V and 3 bases at J, with 16 bases between. The germline gives CDR1 SGHRS, CDR2 YFSETQ. The CDR3 is 16 amino acids. CDR3 residues: CASSLEQGADTGELFF. The DNA of the CDR3 is TGCGCCAGCAGCCTCGAACAGGGTGCGGACACCGGGGAGCTGTTTTTT.

In regard to this clone: The same CDR3 also results from other DNA sequences found in this sample. The CDR3 bases are TGCGCCAGCAGCTTGGAAGGGTCTGGAAACACCATATATTTT. It codes for CASSLEGSGNTIYF. V usage is TRBV5-1 and J usage is TRBJ1-3, with D uncertain. Germline assignment: CDR1 SGHRS and CDR2 YFSETQ. Deletions cut 0 bases from V and 1 base from J, with 5 bases between. The CDR3 runs 14 residues.

The chain links TRBV5-1 to TRBJ1-3; D ambiguous. The CDR3 runs 15 residues. V lost 4 bases, J lost 0 bases, and 11 bases lay in between. CDR1 and CDR2 (germline): SGHRS, YFSETQ. The CDR3 sequence: CASSLNGNSGNTIYF. CDR3 nucleotides: TGCGCCAGCAGCCTTAATGGGAACTCTGGAAACACCATATATTTT.